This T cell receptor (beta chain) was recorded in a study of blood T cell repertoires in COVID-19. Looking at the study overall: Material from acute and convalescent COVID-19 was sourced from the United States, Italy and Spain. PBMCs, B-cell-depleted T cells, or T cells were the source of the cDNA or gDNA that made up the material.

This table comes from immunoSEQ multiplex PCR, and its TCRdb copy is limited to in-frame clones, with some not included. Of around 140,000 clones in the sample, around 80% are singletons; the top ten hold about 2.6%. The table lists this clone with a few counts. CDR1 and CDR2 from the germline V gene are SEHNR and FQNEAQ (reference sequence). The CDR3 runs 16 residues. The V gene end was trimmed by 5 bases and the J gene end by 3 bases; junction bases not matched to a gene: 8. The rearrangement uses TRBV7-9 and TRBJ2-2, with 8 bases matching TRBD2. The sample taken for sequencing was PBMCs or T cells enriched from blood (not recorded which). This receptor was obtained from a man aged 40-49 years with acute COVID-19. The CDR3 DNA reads TGTGCCAGCAGCCCCAGGAGCGGGGGAGACACCGGGGAGCTGTTTTTT. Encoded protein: CASSPRSGGDTGELFF.